This T cell receptor (beta chain) is from a study of cytomegalovirus exposure and HLA in healthy donors. These donors, healthy bone marrow donors, were studied. Each donor was nominally healthy when sampled (though unrecorded immune exposures were likely). The PCR had 60 Vbeta and 13 Jbeta primers. Generated by immunoSEQ multiplex PCR, the TCRdb table keeps only in-frame clones and is missing some. The sample has about 75,000 clones; 65% to 90% are singletons. After removal of 3 bases from V and 2 bases from J, the junction contained 3 bases not matched to a gene. Germline V gives CDR1 SGDLS, CDR2 YYNGEE. This CDR3 spans 15 amino acids. About this clone itself: Its antigen is unknown.

Study results and caveats: Rarity marked most TCR sequences, yet some public TCRs occurred in many donors. The investigators catalogued 150 to 200 TCR beta chains as cytomegalovirus-associated.

This sequence was found in an older man in good health and CMV-seropositive. Sequenced input: PBMCs. This chain uses TRBV9 with TRBJ2-1; 9 nucleotides align to TRBD2. The CDR3 DNA reads as TGTGCCAGCAGCGGAGAGCGGGAGGCCTACAATGAGCAGTTCTTC. Its translation is CASSGEREAYNEQFF.